These T cell receptor beta chains were read from a single sample in a study of cytomegalovirus exposure and HLA in healthy donors. Libraries were prepared by immunoSEQ multiplex PCR; TCRdb keeps only in-frame clonotypes and omits some of them. The sample has about 160,000 clones, about 76% seen once. Sequencing was performed on PBMCs. The receptors here all came from a female donor in good health and CMV-seronegative. The CDR3 runs from the conserved cysteine through the conserved F or W. D genes are given only for firm matches. Not every row has a clone size; where given, it reads once, few, many or a size class.

CDR3aa: CASSGYSGISTYEQYF
CDR3nt: TGTGCCAGCAGTGGGTATAGCGGGATTTCCACCTACGAGCAGTACTTC
abundance: NA
d_gene: TRBD2
v_gene: TRBV2
j_gene: TRBJ2-7

CDR3aa: CASSRRGGNHNEQFF
CDR3nt: TGTGCCAGCAGCCGCAGGGGTGGGAACCACAATGAGCAGTTCTTC
abundance: NA
d_gene: NA
v_gene: TRBV5-4
j_gene: TRBJ2-1

CDR3aa: CASSFSGITDTQYF
CDR3nt: TGTGCCAGCAGCTTTAGCGGGATCACAGATACGCAGTATTTT
abundance: NA
d_gene: TRBD2
v_gene: TRBV5-6
j_gene: TRBJ2-3

CDR3aa: CASSLRASTDTQYF
CDR3nt: TGTGCCAGCAGCTTGAGGGCCTCTACAGATACGCAGTATTTT
abundance: few
d_gene: NA
v_gene: TRBV13
j_gene: TRBJ2-3

CDR3aa: CAGGQGTDTQYF
CDR3nt: TGTGCCGGAGGGCAGGGTACGGATACGCAGTATTTT
abundance: NA
d_gene: NA
v_gene: TRBV7-9
j_gene: TRBJ2-3

CDR3aa: CSVGGGWGTMNTEAFF
CDR3nt: TGCAGCGTTGGCGGGGGCTGGGGGACCATGAACACTGAAGCTTTCTTT
abundance: NA
d_gene: NA
v_gene: TRBV29-1
j_gene: TRBJ1-1

CDR3aa: CAWSRLGGEAFF
CDR3nt: TGTGCCTGGAGCCGTTTGGGGGGAGAAGCTTTCTTT
abundance: few
d_gene: NA
v_gene: TRBV30
j_gene: TRBJ1-1

CDR3aa: CASSARATGGVYGYTF
CDR3nt: TGTGCCAGCAGCGCGCGCGCCACAGGGGGAGTGTATGGCTACACCTTC
abundance: NA
d_gene: TRBD1
v_gene: TRBV9
j_gene: TRBJ1-2

CDR3aa: CASSFSSGRALGGSYEQYF
CDR3nt: TGCGCCAGCAGCTTTTCTAGCGGGAGGGCCCTGGGCGGCTCCTACGAGCAGTACTTC
abundance: NA
d_gene: TRBD2
v_gene: TRBV5-1
j_gene: TRBJ2-7

CDR3aa: CASSPGTGSTDTQYF
CDR3nt: TGCGCCAGCAGCCCCGGGACAGGGAGCACAGATACGCAGTATTTT
abundance: once
d_gene: TRBD1
v_gene: TRBV5-1
j_gene: TRBJ2-3

CDR3aa: CASSIPPGTQYF
CDR3nt: TGTGCCAGTAGTATCCCCCCGGGGACCCAGTACTTC
abundance: NA
d_gene: NA
v_gene: TRBV19
j_gene: TRBJ2-5

CDR3aa: CASTELAGAYEQYF
CDR3nt: TGCGCCAGCACCGAGCTAGCGGGAGCCTACGAGCAGTACTTC
abundance: NA
d_gene: TRBD2
v_gene: TRBV10-1
j_gene: TRBJ2-7

CDR3aa: CASSVDLQGAGDGYTF
CDR3nt: TGTGCCAGCAGCGTAGACTTACAGGGGGCAGGTGATGGCTACACCTTC
abundance: NA
d_gene: TRBD1
v_gene: TRBV9
j_gene: TRBJ1-2

CDR3aa: CASSPAELKTYEQYF
CDR3nt: TGTGCCAGCTCACCCGCGGAGTTGAAAACCTATGAGCAGTACTTC
abundance: NA
d_gene: NA
v_gene: TRBV18
j_gene: TRBJ2-7

CDR3aa: CASSLGTVTEAFF
CDR3nt: TGTGCCAGCAGCTTGGGGACAGTCACTGAAGCTTTCTTT
abundance: NA
d_gene: NA
v_gene: TRBV5-6
j_gene: TRBJ1-1

CDR3aa: CASSLAGGKNEQFF
CDR3nt: TGTGCCAGCAGCTTAGCGGGAGGAAAGAATGAGCAGTTCTTC
abundance: few
d_gene: NA
v_gene: TRBV7-2
j_gene: TRBJ2-1

CDR3aa: CASFIRGTPGYTF
CDR3nt: TGTGCCAGCTTCATAAGAGGAACTCCTGGCTACACCTTC
abundance: NA
d_gene: NA
v_gene: TRBV5-6
j_gene: TRBJ1-2

CDR3aa: CATTTSNEQFF
CDR3nt: TGTGCCACGACGACTTCCAATGAGCAGTTCTTC
abundance: NA
d_gene: NA
v_gene: TRBV10-3
j_gene: TRBJ2-1

CDR3aa: CASSIGTGYTGELFF
CDR3nt: TGCGCCAGCAGCATCGGGACAGGGTACACCGGGGAGCTGTTTTTT
abundance: NA
d_gene: TRBD1
v_gene: TRBV5-1
j_gene: TRBJ2-2

CDR3aa: CASRRGGKIYEQYF
CDR3nt: TGTGCCAGCAGGAGAGGTGGCAAAATCTACGAGCAGTACTTC
abundance: NA
d_gene: NA
v_gene: TRBV2
j_gene: TRBJ2-7

CDR3aa: CASSIGQGAFGYTF
CDR3nt: TGTGCCAGTAGTATTGGACAGGGGGCGTTTGGCTACACCTTC
abundance: NA
d_gene: TRBD1
v_gene: TRBV19
j_gene: TRBJ1-2

CDR3aa: CSVHGTSGGRGELFF
CDR3nt: TGCAGCGTACACGGGACTAGCGGTGGGCGGGGGGAGCTGTTTTTT
abundance: NA
d_gene: TRBD2
v_gene: TRBV29-1
j_gene: TRBJ2-2

CDR3aa: CASSPPRRGPTEAFF
CDR3nt: TGTGCCAGCAGCCCCCCCCGCAGGGGGCCCACTGAAGCTTTCTTT
abundance: NA
d_gene: TRBD1
v_gene: TRBV11-2
j_gene: TRBJ1-1

CDR3aa: CASSSRFQPQHF
CDR3nt: TGTGCCAGCAGTTCCCGGTTTCAGCCCCAGCATTTT
abundance: once
d_gene: NA
v_gene: TRBV6-5
j_gene: TRBJ1-5

CDR3aa: CASSLSGHTGELFF
CDR3nt: TGTGCCAGCAGCTTATCAGGCCACACCGGGGAGCTGTTTTTT
abundance: NA
d_gene: NA
v_gene: TRBV7-9
j_gene: TRBJ2-2

CDR3aa: CASSRWTGGLGSPLHF
CDR3nt: TGTGCCAGCAGCCGCTGGACAGGGGGACTGGGGTCACCCCTCCACTTT
abundance: NA
d_gene: TRBD1
v_gene: TRBV7-9
j_gene: TRBJ1-6

CDR3aa: CATMRAGGTDTQYF
CDR3nt: TGCGCCACCATGAGAGCGGGAGGCACAGATACGCAGTATTTT
abundance: NA
d_gene: TRBD2
v_gene: TRBV5-1
j_gene: TRBJ2-3

CDR3aa: CASSLGDRDRYEQYF
CDR3nt: TGCGCCAGCAGCTTGGGGGACAGGGACCGCTACGAGCAGTACTTC
abundance: NA
d_gene: TRBD1
v_gene: TRBV5-1
j_gene: TRBJ2-7

CDR3aa: CASSFEGDGYTF
CDR3nt: TGCGCCAGCAGCTTTGAGGGTGATGGCTACACCTTC
abundance: NA
d_gene: NA
v_gene: TRBV5-1
j_gene: TRBJ1-2

CDR3aa: CASSQGRGVEQYF
CDR3nt: TGTGCCAGCAGCCAAGGGAGGGGTGTCGAGCAGTACTTC
abundance: NA
d_gene: NA
v_gene: TRBV14
j_gene: TRBJ2-7

CDR3aa: CASSYPQGMMVVYTF
CDR3nt: TGTGCCAGCAGTTACCCACAGGGTATGATGGTAGTCTACACCTTC
abundance: NA
d_gene: NA
v_gene: TRBV6-6
j_gene: TRBJ1-2

CDR3aa: CASSTGQGAIYGYTF
CDR3nt: TGCGCCAGCAGCACCGGACAGGGGGCTATCTATGGCTACACCTTC
abundance: NA
d_gene: TRBD1
v_gene: TRBV5-1
j_gene: TRBJ1-2

CDR3aa: CASSIDRGGRTEAFF
CDR3nt: TGTGCCAGTAGTATTGACAGGGGGGGGAGGACTGAAGCTTTCTTT
abundance: NA
d_gene: TRBD1
v_gene: TRBV19
j_gene: TRBJ1-1

CDR3aa: CASSEGQPNQPQHF
CDR3nt: TGTGCCAGCAGTGAGGGACAGCCCAATCAGCCCCAGCATTTT
abundance: NA
d_gene: TRBD1
v_gene: TRBV2
j_gene: TRBJ1-5

CDR3aa: CAWSTGFNYGYTF
CDR3nt: TGTGCCTGGAGTACAGGATTTAACTATGGCTACACCTTC
abundance: NA
d_gene: NA
v_gene: TRBV30
j_gene: TRBJ1-2

CDR3aa: CASSQDGGRNTEAFF
CDR3nt: TGTGCCAGCAGCCAGGATGGAGGGAGGAACACTGAAGCTTTCTTT
abundance: NA
d_gene: NA
v_gene: TRBV4-2
j_gene: TRBJ1-1

CDR3aa: CASSERTSGRWGEQFF
CDR3nt: TGTGCCAGCAGCGAGCGGACTAGCGGGAGGTGGGGTGAGCAGTTCTTC
abundance: NA
d_gene: TRBD2
v_gene: TRBV5-4
j_gene: TRBJ2-1

CDR3aa: CASSPHLTGGGDTEAFF
CDR3nt: TGTGCCAGCAGCCCCCACCTGACGGGGGGCGGGGACACTGAAGCTTTCTTT
abundance: NA
d_gene: NA
v_gene: TRBV7-8
j_gene: TRBJ1-1

CDR3aa: CASSLGGTRSETQYF
CDR3nt: TGTGCCAGCAGCTTGGGTGGGACTAGAAGCGAGACCCAGTACTTC
abundance: few
d_gene: TRBD2
v_gene: TRBV5-4
j_gene: TRBJ2-5

CDR3aa: CASSITGLETQYF
CDR3nt: TGTGCCAGTAGTATTACAGGGCTAGAGACCCAGTACTTC
abundance: once
d_gene: NA
v_gene: TRBV19
j_gene: TRBJ2-5

CDR3aa: CASSDPGSYNEQFF
CDR3nt: TGTGCCAGCAGTGACCCAGGCTCCTACAATGAGCAGTTCTTC
abundance: NA
d_gene: NA
v_gene: TRBV2
j_gene: TRBJ2-1

CDR3aa: CASSQDRAGDNEQFF
CDR3nt: TGCGCCAGCAGCCAAGACCGTGCAGGGGACAATGAGCAGTTCTTC
abundance: NA
d_gene: NA
v_gene: TRBV4-1
j_gene: TRBJ2-1

CDR3aa: CASSPFWESSYEQYF
CDR3nt: TGTGCCAGTAGTCCCTTTTGGGAGAGCTCCTACGAGCAGTACTTC
abundance: NA
d_gene: NA
v_gene: TRBV19
j_gene: TRBJ2-7

CDR3aa: CSGGVRTQYF
CDR3nt: TGCAGTGGGGGGGTTCGTACGCAGTATTTT
abundance: NA
d_gene: NA
v_gene: TRBV20-1
j_gene: TRBJ2-3

CDR3aa: CASSLFMLGGNTNNEQFF
CDR3nt: TGTGCCAGCAGTTTATTCATGCTGGGGGGGAATACGAACAATGAGCAGTTCTTC
abundance: NA
d_gene: TRBD2
v_gene: TRBV28
j_gene: TRBJ2-1

CDR3aa: CASAGQDSNQPQHF
CDR3nt: TGTGCCAGCGCAGGACAGGATAGCAATCAGCCCCAGCATTTT
abundance: few
d_gene: TRBD1
v_gene: TRBV6-1
j_gene: TRBJ1-5

CDR3aa: CATSSDSYGYTF
CDR3nt: TGTGCCACCAGCAGCGACAGCTATGGCTACACCTTC
abundance: NA
d_gene: NA
v_gene: TRBV15
j_gene: TRBJ1-2

CDR3aa: CASSRGREAQYF
CDR3nt: TGTGCCAGCAGCAGGGGGCGAGAGGCCCAGTACTTC
abundance: NA
d_gene: TRBD1
v_gene: TRBV2
j_gene: TRBJ2-5

CDR3aa: CAWSLFTGVSGNTIYF
CDR3nt: TGTGCCTGGAGTCTATTCACAGGGGTTTCTGGAAACACCATATATTTT
abundance: NA
d_gene: TRBD1
v_gene: TRBV30
j_gene: TRBJ1-3

CDR3aa: CASSLGLRTSGANVLTF
CDR3nt: TGTGCCAGCAGCTTGGGTTTAAGGACTTCTGGGGCCAACGTCCTGACTTTC
abundance: NA
d_gene: NA
v_gene: TRBV5-4
j_gene: TRBJ2-6

CDR3aa: CASSWPRGYTF
CDR3nt: TGTGCCAGCAGCTGGCCCCGCGGCTACACCTTC
abundance: NA
d_gene: NA
v_gene: TRBV6-1
j_gene: TRBJ1-2

CDR3aa: CASSIDPGGRAEAFF
CDR3nt: TGTGCCAGTAGTATAGATCCGGGGGGACGAGCTGAAGCTTTCTTT
abundance: NA
d_gene: NA
v_gene: TRBV19
j_gene: TRBJ1-1

CDR3aa: CASSFDGRSGYTF
CDR3nt: TGTGCCAGCAGCTTTGATGGGAGGAGCGGCTACACCTTC
abundance: NA
d_gene: NA
v_gene: TRBV7-3
j_gene: TRBJ1-2

CDR3aa: CASSVEGTPSYEQYF
CDR3nt: TGTGCCAGCAGCGTAGAGGGGACACCCTCCTACGAGCAGTACTTC
abundance: NA
d_gene: NA
v_gene: TRBV7-2
j_gene: TRBJ2-7

CDR3aa: CASTKTGGRAFF
CDR3nt: TGTGCCAGCACCAAGACAGGGGGGAGAGCTTTCTTT
abundance: NA
d_gene: TRBD1
v_gene: TRBV25-1
j_gene: TRBJ1-1